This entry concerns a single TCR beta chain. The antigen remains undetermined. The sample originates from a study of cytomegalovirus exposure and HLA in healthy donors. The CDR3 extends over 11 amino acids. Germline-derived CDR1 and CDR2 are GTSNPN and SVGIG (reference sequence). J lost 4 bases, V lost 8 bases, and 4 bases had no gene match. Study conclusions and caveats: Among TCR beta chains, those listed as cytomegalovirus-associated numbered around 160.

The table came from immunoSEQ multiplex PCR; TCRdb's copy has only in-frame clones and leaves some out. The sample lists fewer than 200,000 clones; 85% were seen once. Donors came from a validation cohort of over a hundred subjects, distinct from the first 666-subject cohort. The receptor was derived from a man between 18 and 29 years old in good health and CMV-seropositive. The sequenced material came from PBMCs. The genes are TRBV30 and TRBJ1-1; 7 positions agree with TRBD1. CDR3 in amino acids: CAGGTATEAFF. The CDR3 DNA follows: TGTGCCGGGGGGACAGCCACTGAAGCTTTCTTT. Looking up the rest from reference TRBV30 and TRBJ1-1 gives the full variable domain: SQTIHQWPATLVQPVGSPLSLECTVEGTSNPNLYWYRQAAGRGLQLLFYSVGIGQISSEVPQNLSASRPQDRQFILSSKKLLLSDSGFYLCAGGTATEAFFGQGTRLTVV.